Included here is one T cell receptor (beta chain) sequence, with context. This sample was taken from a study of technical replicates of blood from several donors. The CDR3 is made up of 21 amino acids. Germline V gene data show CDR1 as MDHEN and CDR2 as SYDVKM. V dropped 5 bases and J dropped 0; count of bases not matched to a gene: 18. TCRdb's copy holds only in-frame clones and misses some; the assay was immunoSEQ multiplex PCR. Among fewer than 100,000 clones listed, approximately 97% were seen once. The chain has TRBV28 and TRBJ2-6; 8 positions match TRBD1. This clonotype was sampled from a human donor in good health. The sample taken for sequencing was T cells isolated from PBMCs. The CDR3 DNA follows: TGTGCCAGCAGTCCCCCCCACGGTGGGCAGGGGGCCGCCTCTGGGGCCAACGTCCTGACTTTC. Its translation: CASSPPHGGQGAASGANVLTF.